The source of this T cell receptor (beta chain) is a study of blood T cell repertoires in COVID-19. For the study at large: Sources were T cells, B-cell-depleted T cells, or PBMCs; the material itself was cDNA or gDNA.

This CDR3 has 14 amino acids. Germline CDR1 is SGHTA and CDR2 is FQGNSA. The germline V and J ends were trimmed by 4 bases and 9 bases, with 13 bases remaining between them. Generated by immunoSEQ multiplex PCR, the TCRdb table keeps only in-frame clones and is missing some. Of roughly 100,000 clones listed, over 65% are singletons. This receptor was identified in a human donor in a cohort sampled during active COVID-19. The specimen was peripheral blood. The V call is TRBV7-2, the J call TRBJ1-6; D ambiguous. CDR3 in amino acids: CASSSQYAASPLHF. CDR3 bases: TGTGCCAGCAGCTCCCAGTACGCCGCTTCACCCCTCCACTTT.